This T cell receptor (beta chain) comes out of a study of cytomegalovirus exposure and HLA in healthy donors. This clone was recorded only once. The antigen is unknown. Points from the study as a whole: A missense variant in DCLRE1C was later tied to TCR beta V- and J-gene trimming. In vitro assays verified that a few CMV-associated chains recognized CMV antigens specifically.

The CDR3 contains 14 residues. The germline V gene has CDR1 SQVTM and CDR2 ANQGSEA. With 3 bases clipped from V and 3 bases from J, the junction kept 7 bases outside the gene matches. The PCR made use of 60 Vbeta and 13 Jbeta primers. Some clones are missing from TCRdb's copy, which holds only in-frame ones; the method was immunoSEQ multiplex PCR. The sample has roughly 100,000 clones, about four fifths seen once. The chain is built from TRBV29-1 and TRBJ2-7, with 8 positions matching TRBD1. The sequence was collected from a man aged 30-40 years in good health and CMV-seronegative. The sequenced material came from PBMCs. The CDR3 nucleotides read TGCAGCGTTGAGACAGGGGTCGGGGACTACGAGCAGTACTTC. It specifies CSVETGVGDYEQYF.